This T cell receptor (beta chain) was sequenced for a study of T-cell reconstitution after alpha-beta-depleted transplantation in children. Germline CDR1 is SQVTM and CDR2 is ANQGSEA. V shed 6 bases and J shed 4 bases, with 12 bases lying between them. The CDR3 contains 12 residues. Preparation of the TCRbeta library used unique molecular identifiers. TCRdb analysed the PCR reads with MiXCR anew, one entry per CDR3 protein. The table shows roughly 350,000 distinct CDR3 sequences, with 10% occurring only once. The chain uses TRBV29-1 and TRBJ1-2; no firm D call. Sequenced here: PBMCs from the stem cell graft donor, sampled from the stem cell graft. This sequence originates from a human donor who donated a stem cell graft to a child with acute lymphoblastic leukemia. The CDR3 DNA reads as TGCAGCGTCCCGAGGCTAGGCTATGGCTACACCTTC. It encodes CSVPRLGYGYTF.